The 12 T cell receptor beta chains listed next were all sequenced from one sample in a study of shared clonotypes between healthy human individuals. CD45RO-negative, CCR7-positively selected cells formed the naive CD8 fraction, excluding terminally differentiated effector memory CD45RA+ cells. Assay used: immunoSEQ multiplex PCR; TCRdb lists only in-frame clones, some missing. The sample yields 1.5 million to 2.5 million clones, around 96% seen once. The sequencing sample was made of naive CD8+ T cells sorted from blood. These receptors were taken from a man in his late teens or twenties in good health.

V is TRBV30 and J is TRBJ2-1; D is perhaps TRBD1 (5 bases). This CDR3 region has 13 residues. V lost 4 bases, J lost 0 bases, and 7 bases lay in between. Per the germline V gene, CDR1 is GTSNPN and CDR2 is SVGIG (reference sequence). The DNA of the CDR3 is TGTGCCTGGATACAGGACTCCTACAATGAGCAGTTCTTC. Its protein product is CAWIQDSYNEQFF. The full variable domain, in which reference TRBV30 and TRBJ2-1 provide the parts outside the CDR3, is SQTIHQWPATLVQPVGSPLSLECTVEGTSNPNLYWYRQAAGRGLQLLFYSVGIGQISSEVPQNLSASRPQDRQFILSSKKLLLSDSGFYLCAWIQDSYNEQFFGPGTRLTVL.

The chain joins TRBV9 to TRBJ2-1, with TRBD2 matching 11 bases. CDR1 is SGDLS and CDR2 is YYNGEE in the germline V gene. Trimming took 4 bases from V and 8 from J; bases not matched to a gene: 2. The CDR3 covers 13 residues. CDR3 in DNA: TGTGCCAGCAGCACTAGCGGGAGACATGAGCAGTTCTTC. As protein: CASSTSGRHEQFF.

CDR3 bases: TGCGCCAGCAGCCAAGAGGGTCCTAGCGGGAGTCCGTGGAACAATGAGCAGTTCTTC. It codes for CASSQEGPSGSPWNNEQFF. The chain is built from TRBV4-3 and TRBJ2-1; 10 bases fit TRBD2. CDR3 length: 19 amino acids. Per the germline V gene, CDR1 is LGHNA and CDR2 is YSLEER. The V gene end was trimmed by 0 bases and the J gene end by 5 bases; junction bases not matched to a gene: 13.

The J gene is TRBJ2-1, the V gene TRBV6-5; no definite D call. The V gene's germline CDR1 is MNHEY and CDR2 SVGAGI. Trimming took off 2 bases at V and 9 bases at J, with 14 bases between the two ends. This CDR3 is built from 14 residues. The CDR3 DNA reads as TGTGCCAGCAGTTACGGTGGGAATGTGGGTGAGCAGTTCTTC. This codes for CASSYGGNVGEQFF.

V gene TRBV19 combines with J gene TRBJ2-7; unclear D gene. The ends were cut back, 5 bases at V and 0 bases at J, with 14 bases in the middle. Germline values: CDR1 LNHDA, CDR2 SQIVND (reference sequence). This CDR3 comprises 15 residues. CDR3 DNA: TGTGCCAGTAGTCCTAGTATTAGCCCCTCCTACGAGCAGTACTTC. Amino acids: CASSPSISPSYEQYF.

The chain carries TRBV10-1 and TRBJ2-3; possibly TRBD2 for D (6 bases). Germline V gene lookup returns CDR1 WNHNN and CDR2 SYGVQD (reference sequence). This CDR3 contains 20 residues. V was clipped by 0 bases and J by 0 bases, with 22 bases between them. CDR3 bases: TGCGCCAGCAGTGAGTCGACTCTGGGACTCTTGGAAACTAGCACAGATACGCAGTATTTT. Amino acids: CASSESTLGLLETSTDTQYF.

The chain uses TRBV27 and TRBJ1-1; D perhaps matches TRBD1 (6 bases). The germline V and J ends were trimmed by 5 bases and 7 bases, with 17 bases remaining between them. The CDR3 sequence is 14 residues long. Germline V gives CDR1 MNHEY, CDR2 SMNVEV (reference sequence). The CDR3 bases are TGTGCCAGCAGTCCAGGGGTGGGGGCCCTTGAAGCTTTCTTT. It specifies CASSPGVGALEAFF.

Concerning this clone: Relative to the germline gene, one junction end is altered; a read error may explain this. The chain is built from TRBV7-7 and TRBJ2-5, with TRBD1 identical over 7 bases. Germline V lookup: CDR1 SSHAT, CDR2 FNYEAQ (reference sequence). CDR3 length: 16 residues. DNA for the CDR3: TGTGCTAGCAGCCCAGAGAAGGGGACAGAGAAAGAGACCCAGTACTTC. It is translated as CASSPEKGTEKETQYF.

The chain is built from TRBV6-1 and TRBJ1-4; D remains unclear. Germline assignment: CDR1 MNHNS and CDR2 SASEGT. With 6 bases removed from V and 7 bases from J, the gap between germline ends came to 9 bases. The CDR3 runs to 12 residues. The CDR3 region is CASRLKGEKLFF. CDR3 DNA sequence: TGTGCCAGCAGATTAAAGGGTGAAAAACTGTTTTTT.

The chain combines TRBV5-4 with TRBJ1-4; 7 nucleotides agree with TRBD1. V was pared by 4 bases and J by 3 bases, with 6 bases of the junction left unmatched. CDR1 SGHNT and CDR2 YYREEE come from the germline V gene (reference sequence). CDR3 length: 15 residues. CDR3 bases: TGTGCCAGCAGCGCACCGGGACAGCCTAATGAAAAACTGTTTTTT. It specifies CASSAPGQPNEKLFF. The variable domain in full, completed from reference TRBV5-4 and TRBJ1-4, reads ETGVTQSPTHLIKTRGQQVTLRCSSQSGHNTVSWYQQALGQGPQFIFQYYREEENGRGNFPPRFSGLQFPNYSSELNVNALELDDSALYLCASSAPGQPNEKLFFGSGTQLSVL.

In DNA form, the CDR3 reads TGTGCCAGCAGTGAGGTCGATGACTATGGCTACACCTTC. This codes for CASSEVDDYGYTF. V and J are TRBV2 and TRBJ1-2, with unresolved D. Trimming stripped 3 bases from V and 3 bases from J, with 8 bases between. The CDR3 consists of 13 residues. Germline-derived CDR1 and CDR2 are SNHLY and FYNNEI.

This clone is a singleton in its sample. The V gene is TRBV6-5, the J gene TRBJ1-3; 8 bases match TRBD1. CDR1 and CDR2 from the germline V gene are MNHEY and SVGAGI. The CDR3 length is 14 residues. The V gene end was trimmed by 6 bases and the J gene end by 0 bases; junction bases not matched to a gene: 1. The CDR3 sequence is CASRDRGSGNTIYF. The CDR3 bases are TGTGCCAGCAGAGACAGGGGCTCTGGAAACACCATATATTTT.